The clone carrying this TCR beta chain was detected only a few times. What it binds is unknown. This entry comes from a study of identical twins. CDR3 size: 15 residues. V lost 7 bases, J lost 1 base, and 14 bases lay in between. Germline assignment: CDR1 SGHAT and CDR2 FQNNGV. Template switching added a universal primer site; cDNA carried unique molecular identifiers. TCRdb reanalysed the 5' RACE reads using MiXCR and keeps one entry per CDR3 protein. The sample shows 470,000 or so distinct CDR3 sequences, around 24% of them seen only once. Study results and limitations: The same donors were not followed; conclusions instead depended on cross-sectional statistical analysis.

This sample also appeared in a second study, on T cells expressing NK-cell markers. That paper notes: HCMV serostatus: seven of eight sequenced donors positive, one negative.

The chain has TRBV11-2 and TRBJ2-1; possibly TRBD1 for D (6 bases). Sample: CD4+ T cells sorted from blood. The TCR originated in a woman aged 18-29 years in good health. CDR3 nucleotide sequence: TGTGCCAGCACCAGAGGGGGAATATCCTACAATGAGCAGTTCTTC. Its translation is CASTRGGISYNEQFF.